The clone carrying this T cell receptor beta chain was picked up a small number of times. Employing constant-segment primers, 5'RACE generated TCR alpha and TCR beta cDNA libraries bearing sample barcodes and UMIs. One entry per CDR3 protein results from TCRdb running MiXCR on the 5' RACE reads. Of under 350,000 distinct CDR3 sequences listed, under 20% were seen once; the top ten hold 22%. The data derive from a study of T-cell memory formation after mild COVID-19. The length of the CDR3 is 15 residues. Trimming took 5 bases from V and 8 from J; bases not matched to a gene: 9. The V gene's germline CDR1 is MNHEY and CDR2 SVGAGI.

This rearrangement joins TRBV6-5 to TRBJ2-1; 10 nucleotides line up with TRBD2. The sequence came from a man between 18 and 35 years old who had mild COVID-19 (a few samples of this study predate the infection). Cell type and time point are not known. Sequenced: PBMCs or a T cell subset sorted from them (not recorded which). The CDR3 region has the DNA TGTGCCAGCAGTCCGTCTAGCGGGGGTGTGTATGAGCAGTTCTTC. This codes for CASSPSSGGVYEQFF.